This TCR beta chain was identified during a study of CD4 T cells in relation to SARS-CoV-2 and coronaviruses. Study summary: ViraFEST: roughly 10-day antigen culture of PBMCs, then TCR beta CDR3 sequencing. Study-wide points: This crossreactivity analysis covered spike protein alone, no other viral proteins.

CD4+ T cells from unexposed donors were obtained before the COVID-19 pandemic (2011-2018). The cells were cultured for about ten days before CD4+ T cells were isolated. Cells permitting, SARS-CoV-2 S/N and four cold-coronavirus spikes were tested on unexposed-donor CD4+ T cells. Data came from immunoSEQ multiplex PCR; TCRdb stores just in-frame clones and leaves some out. This table has more than 15,000 clones, roughly 78% appearing once. Regarding this clone: The antigen remains unidentified.

CDR1 and CDR2 from the germline V gene are SEHNR and FQNEAQ (reference sequence). V dropped 5 bases and J dropped 4; count of bases not matched to a gene: 16. The CDR3 is 17 amino acids. The TCR was taken from a human donor in good health. J is TRBJ1-2 and V is TRBV7-9; TRBD1 matches at 7 bases. Specimen: CD4+ T cells from PBMCs, cultured in vitro. In nucleotides, the CDR3 is TGTGCCAGCAGCCCCGGGACAGACACCAAGAATCGCTATGGCTACACCTTC. It codes for CASSPGTDTKNRYGYTF.